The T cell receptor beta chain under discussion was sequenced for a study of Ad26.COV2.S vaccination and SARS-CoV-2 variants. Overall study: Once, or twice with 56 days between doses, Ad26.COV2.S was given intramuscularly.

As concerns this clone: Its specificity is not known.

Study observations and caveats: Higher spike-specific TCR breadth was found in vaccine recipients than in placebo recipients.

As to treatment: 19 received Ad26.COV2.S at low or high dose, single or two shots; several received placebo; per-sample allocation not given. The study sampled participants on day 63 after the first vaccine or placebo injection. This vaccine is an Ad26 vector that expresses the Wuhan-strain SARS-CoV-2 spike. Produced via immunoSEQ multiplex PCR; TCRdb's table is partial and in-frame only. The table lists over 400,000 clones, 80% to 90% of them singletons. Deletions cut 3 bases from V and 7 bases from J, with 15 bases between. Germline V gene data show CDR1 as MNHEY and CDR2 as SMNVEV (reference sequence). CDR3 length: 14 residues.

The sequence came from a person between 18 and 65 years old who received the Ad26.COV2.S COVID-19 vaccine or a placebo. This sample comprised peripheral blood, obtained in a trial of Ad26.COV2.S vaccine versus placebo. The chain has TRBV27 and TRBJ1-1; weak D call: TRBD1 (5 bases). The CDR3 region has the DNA TGTGCCAGCAGTTTGATAGGGGCGCATGATGAAGCTTTCTTT. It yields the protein CASSLIGAHDEAFF.